The rows below give T cell receptor beta chains drawn from one sample of a study of blood T cell repertoires in COVID-19. The assay was immunoSEQ multiplex PCR, and TCRdb's table has in-frame clones only and misses some. The repertoire consists of nearly 350,000 clones, with more than 75% occurring once and the leading ten covering more than 5%. The sample comprised peripheral blood. These receptor sequences come from a woman between 45 and 60 years old with COVID-19, enrolled during active disease. Each CDR3 is given without its conserved first and last residue.

AVDRAPYNSPLH	TRBJ1-6	TRBV30
ASSLRTGPNTGELF	TRBJ2-2	TRBV7-2
ASSPLAGQGDTQY	TRBJ2-3	TRBV7-6
ASSDRGPYI	TRBJ2-7	TRBV6-1
ASSPRTGTAYEQY	TRBJ2-7	TRBV7-6
ASSAASSYNSPLH	TRBJ1-6	TRBV19
ASSPGAGEYIQY	TRBJ2-4	TRBV18
AWKGAGGSGNIQY	TRBJ2-4	TRBV30
ASSEAAVGLAGVYEQY	TRBJ2-7	TRBV6-1
ASSQILENTEAF	TRBJ1-1	TRBV3-1/TRBV3-2
ASSLEGGHYNEQF	TRBJ2-1	TRBV27
ATWTVTDTQY	TRBJ2-3	TRBV5-1
ASSGQEEQF	TRBJ2-1	TRBV2
ALTHHSGNTIY	TRBJ1-3	TRBV30
ASSLWEGYAF	TRBJ1-1	TRBV12-3/TRBV12-4
ASSVDNMNTEAF	TRBJ1-1	TRBV7-3
ASSPRTGRGYGYT	TRBJ1-2	TRBV19
ASSLSSGGETQY	TRBJ2-5	TRBV7-2
ASSLAMGHNYGYT	TRBJ1-2	TRBV5-1
ASSPRQGRDTGELF	TRBJ2-2	TRBV7-6
ASVGEGNPNYGYT	TRBJ1-2	TRBV12-5
ASSTGETPLH	TRBJ1-6	TRBV2
ASSPGTSGTIFTDTQY	TRBJ2-3	TRBV18
ASSQDSQGHSFEQY	TRBJ2-7	TRBV4-1
ASSLSSGRNEQY	TRBJ2-7	TRBV5-1
ATGQGINYGYT	TRBJ1-2	TRBV10-3
ASSQGAGREQF	TRBJ2-1	TRBV4-3
ASSLAQLGPVGKTQY	TRBJ2-5	TRBV7-9
ASSLGRGDSRAGELF	TRBJ2-2	TRBV4-2
ASSVGASGGMGHNEQF	TRBJ2-1	TRBV9
ASSLGPRGGENIQY	TRBJ2-4	TRBV7-3
ASSHPGTGQTEAF	TRBJ1-1	TRBV4-3